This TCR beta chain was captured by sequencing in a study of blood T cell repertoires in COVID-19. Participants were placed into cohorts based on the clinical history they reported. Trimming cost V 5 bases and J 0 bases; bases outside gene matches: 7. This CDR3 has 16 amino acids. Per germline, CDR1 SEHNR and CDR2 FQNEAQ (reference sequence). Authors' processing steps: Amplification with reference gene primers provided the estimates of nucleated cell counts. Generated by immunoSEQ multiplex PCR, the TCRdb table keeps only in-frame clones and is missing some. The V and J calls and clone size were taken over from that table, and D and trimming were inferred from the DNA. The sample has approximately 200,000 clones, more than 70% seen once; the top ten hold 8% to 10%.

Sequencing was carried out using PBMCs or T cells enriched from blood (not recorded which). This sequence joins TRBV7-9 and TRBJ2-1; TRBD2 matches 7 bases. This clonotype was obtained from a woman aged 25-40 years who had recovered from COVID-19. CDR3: CASSGVGGSSYNEQFF. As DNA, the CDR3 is TGTGCCAGCAGCGGGGTGGGCGGGAGCTCCTACAATGAGCAGTTCTTC. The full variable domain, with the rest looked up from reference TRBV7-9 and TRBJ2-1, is DTGVSQNPRHKITKRGQNVTFRCDPISEHNRLYWYRQTLGQGPEFLTYFQNEAQLEKSRLLSDRFSAERPKGSFSTLEIQRTEQGDSAMYLCASSGVGGSSYNEQFFGPGTRLTVL.